This T cell receptor beta chain appears in the sequencing data of a study of a mutant IDH1 vaccine in newly diagnosed glioma. A remark on this clone: What it binds is unknown.

This CDR3 comprises 14 residues. V was trimmed by 5 bases and J by 3 bases, leaving 10 bases between them. The germline V gene has CDR1 SEHNR and CDR2 FQNEAQ (reference sequence). Time point reported: week 23, last vaccination. Mutant IDH1 20-mer peptide, at 300 ug, made up each vaccine dose, with topical imiquimod. TCRdb's table, derived via immunoSEQ multiplex PCR, lists solely in-frame clones and lacks some. The repertoire holds roughly 60,000 clones, approximately 85% seen once, with approximately 3.8% in the top ten. The sample was PBMCs, taken from a glioma patient whose treatment included an IDH1 peptide vaccine. The receptor comes from a man aged 25-45 years with glioma. V usage is TRBV7-9 and J usage is TRBJ1-4; D call uncertain. CDR3 sequence: CASSVHGANEKLFF. CDR3 nucleotides: TGTGCCAGCAGCGTCCACGGGGCTAATGAAAAACTGTTTTTT.